The T cell receptor beta chain under discussion was sequenced for a study of OX40 agonist ivuxolimab in advanced cancers. In germline, CDR1 is LNHDA, CDR2 SQIVND (reference sequence). CDR3 length equals 15 residues. V lost 2 bases and J lost 6, with 16 bases in between. This clone is classed as medium-sized. The method was immunoSEQ multiplex PCR; TCRdb's version includes in-frame clones alone and lacks a portion of them. The table lists tens of thousands of clones, approximately 70% of them singletons. The source was CD4+ or CD8+ T cells sorted from blood, collected in a trial of the OX40 agonist ivuxolimab. The source is an adult with an advanced solid tumor such as melanoma, head and neck, liver or kidney cancer. V is TRBV19 and J is TRBJ1-2, with a tentative D call TRBD1 (6 bases). The CDR3 DNA reads as TGTGCCAGTAGTATATGGGCCGGGACAAAGGATGGCTACACCTTC. The encoded protein is CASSIWAGTKDGYTF. The variable domain in full, with the rest retrieved from reference TRBV19 and TRBJ1-2, is DGGITQSPKYLFRKEGQNVTLSCEQNLNHDAMYWYRQDPGQGLRLIYYSQIVNDFQKGDIAEGYSVSREKKESFPLTVTSAQKNPTAFYLCASSIWAGTKDGYTFGSGTRLTVV.